The rows below give T cell receptor beta chains drawn from one sample of a study of blood T cell repertoires in COVID-19. TCRdb keeps only in-frame clones here, not all; method: immunoSEQ multiplex PCR. This sample has 250,000 to 350,000 clones; about 88% occur once, and the top ten carry about 11%. The sequencing sample was made of peripheral blood. These receptors were obtained from a woman in her 30s with COVID-19, enrolled during active disease. Each CDR3 is given with its conserved first and last residue. The order of the fields is clone size, J gene, D gene, CDR3 length, V gene, CDR3 protein, CDR3 DNA. D genes are given only for firm matches. Some rows mark clone size as missing; the rest say once, few, many or name a class of expanded clone.

size: -; J: TRBJ2-4; D: TRBD2; length: 17; V: TRBV7-2; CDR3: CASSAGVAGQAKNIQYF; DNA: TGTGCCAGCAGTGCCGGGGTAGCGGGACAAGCCAAAAACATTCAGTACTTC
size: -; J: TRBJ2-1; D: -; length: 16; V: TRBV24-1; CDR3: CATSLKGASYHDEQFF; DNA: TGTGCCACCAGTCTTAAGGGAGCCTCTTACCACGATGAGCAGTTCTTC
size: -; J: TRBJ2-4; D: -; length: 14; V: TRBV15; CDR3: CATSRTSSLGLRYF; DNA: TGTGCCACCAGCAGGACAAGTTCCCTGGGTTTGCGATACTTC
size: -; J: TRBJ1-5; D: -; length: 13; V: TRBV19; CDR3: CASSIQEGSPQHF; DNA: TGTGCCAGTAGTATCCAGGAGGGCTCGCCCCAGCATTTT
size: once; J: TRBJ2-7; D: TRBD1; length: 15; V: TRBV4-1; CDR3: CASSQDMGQDREQYF; DNA: TGCGCCAGCAGCCAAGACATGGGACAGGACCGCGAGCAGTACTTC
size: -; J: TRBJ2-1; D: -; length: 14; V: TRBV5-1; CDR3: CASSPGGGGGEQFF; DNA: TGCGCCAGCAGCCCCGGGGGAGGAGGCGGTGAGCAGTTCTTC
size: -; J: TRBJ1-2; D: -; length: 12; V: TRBV4-1; CDR3: CASSQDGYGYTF; DNA: TGCGCCAGCAGCCAAGACGGGTATGGCTACACCTTC
size: -; J: TRBJ2-1; D: TRBD1; length: 15; V: TRBV11-3; CDR3: CASSLRQGHYNEQFF; DNA: TGTGCCAGCAGCTTAAGACAGGGGCACTACAATGAGCAGTTCTTC
size: -; J: TRBJ2-1; D: -; length: 16; V: TRBV6-6; CDR3: CASSYYSGTSYNEQFF; DNA: TGTGCCAGCAGTTATTACAGCGGTACCTCCTACAATGAGCAGTTCTTC
size: once; J: TRBJ2-2; D: TRBD1; length: 15; V: TRBV24-1; CDR3: CATSDTGANTGELFF; DNA: TGTGCCACCAGTGACACAGGGGCGAACACCGGGGAGCTGTTTTTT
size: -; J: TRBJ2-3; D: TRBD2; length: 18; V: TRBV28; CDR3: CASSSFGTSGSPTDTQYF; DNA: TGTGCCAGCAGTTCCTTCGGGACTAGCGGGAGCCCCACAGATACGCAGTATTTT
size: -; J: TRBJ1-1; D: -; length: 16; V: TRBV6-2/TRBV6-3; CDR3: CASSYERYGLNTEAFF; DNA: TGTGCCAGCAGTTATGAGAGGTACGGGTTGAACACTGAAGCTTTCTTT
size: -; J: TRBJ2-5; D: -; length: 12; V: TRBV6-1; CDR3: CASKQGPETQYF; DNA: TGTGCCAGCAAGCAGGGGCCAGAGACCCAGTACTTC
size: once; J: TRBJ1-2; D: -; length: 11; V: TRBV29-1; CDR3: CSVGQGYGYTF; DNA: TGCAGCGTTGGTCAGGGGTATGGCTACACCTTC
size: -; J: TRBJ2-3; D: TRBD2; length: 16; V: TRBV5-1; CDR3: CASSLDGGGPGDTQYF; DNA: TGCGCCAGCAGCTTGGATGGGGGAGGGCCCGGAGATACGCAGTATTTT
size: -; J: TRBJ1-2; D: -; length: 15; V: TRBV30; CDR3: CAWSVLEFQGYGYTF; DNA: TGTGCCTGGAGTGTACTTGAGTTCCAGGGGTATGGCTACACCTTC
size: -; J: TRBJ2-1; D: TRBD2; length: 15; V: TRBV4-1; CDR3: CASSPPSGNYNEQFF; DNA: TGCGCCAGCAGCCCGCCTAGCGGGAATTACAATGAGCAGTTCTTC
size: -; J: TRBJ2-1; D: -; length: 14; V: TRBV6-5; CDR3: CASSYLRVHNEQFF; DNA: TGTGCCAGCAGTTACCTCCGGGTTCACAATGAGCAGTTCTTC
size: -; J: TRBJ2-1; D: -; length: 18; V: TRBV7-6; CDR3: CASSPWGVGTGLNNEQFF; DNA: TGTGCCAGCAGCCCTTGGGGGGTAGGGACTGGGCTTAACAATGAGCAGTTCTTC
size: -; J: TRBJ1-5; D: -; length: 15; V: TRBV2; CDR3: CASSPQSGGNQPQHF; DNA: TGTGCCAGCAGTCCCCAGTCCGGGGGCAATCAGCCCCAGCATTTT
size: -; J: TRBJ1-6; D: TRBD1; length: 13; V: TRBV4-3; CDR3: CASSQDRRGPLHF; DNA: TGCGCCAGCAGCCAGGACAGGCGGGGACCCCTCCACTTT
size: -; J: TRBJ2-5; D: -; length: 13; V: TRBV7-2; CDR3: CASSLKALGTQYF; DNA: TGTGCCAGCAGCTTGAAAGCCCTCGGGACCCAGTACTTC